Following are 19 T cell receptor beta chains from one sample sequenced in a study of metastatic and nonmetastatic thyroid tumors. Thyroid surgery had not been preceded by any treatment in any patient. TCRdb re-analyzed the PCR reads through MiXCR. The sample shows about 52,000 clones, over 15% of them seen only once. The sequenced material came from blood. Every receptor here comes from a female donor with papillary thyroid cancer or a benign thyroid nodule (not recorded which). Some clones in this sample may be carry-over from other donors' samples.

V is TRBV12-3 or TRBV12-4 and J is TRBJ2-7; D call uncertain. This CDR3 has 19 amino acids. V was trimmed by 2 bases and J by 3 bases, leaving 26 bases between them. CDR3 sequence reads: CASSLPLGWGPPSFYEQYF. The DNA of the CDR3 is TGTGCCAGCAGTTTACCCTTGGGGTGGGGTCCACCATCGTTCTACGAGCAGTACTTC.

This clone was seen ten or more times. V gene TRBV20-1 combines with J gene TRBJ2-1; a possible D gene is TRBD2 (5 bases). In germline, CDR1 is DFQATT, CDR2 SNEGSKA (reference sequence). The CDR3 has 15 residues. Trimming removed 5 bases at V and 4 bases at J, with 18 bases between. The CDR3 DNA sequence: TGCAGTGCTGCAACCTCTAGCCCCGCTTACAATGAGCAGTTCTTC. It specifies CSAATSSPAYNEQFF.

In this sample, this clone turned up many times. This rearrangement joins TRBV12-3 or TRBV12-4 to TRBJ2-5, with D perhaps TRBD2 (6 bases). Between the trimmed V and J ends, which lost 6 bases and 4 bases, there was a span of 18 bases. The CDR3 is 15 residues long. The DNA of the CDR3 is TGTGCCAGCAGCCCGCCGTGGGGGGTAGGAGAGACCCAGTACTTC. It specifies CASSPPWGVGETQYF.

This clone was counted at least ten times. The chain joins TRBV19 to TRBJ1-4, with TRBD1 matching over 7 bases. Germline loops: CDR1 LNHDA, CDR2 SQIVND (reference sequence). There are 13 residues in the CDR3. V was pared by 7 bases and J by 4 bases, with 3 bases of the junction left unmatched. As DNA, the CDR3 is TGTGCCAGTAAGGACAGGTTTAATGAAAAACTGTTTTTT. Translation gives CASKDRFNEKLFF.

This clone has ten or more counts. V is TRBV7-3 and J is TRBJ2-2; no reliable D call. The V gene lost 5 bases and the J gene lost 5 bases, with 12 bases spanning the gap. CDR1 and CDR2 (germline): SGHTA, FQGTGA. The CDR3 contains 14 residues. The DNA for the CDR3 is TGTGCCAGCAGCCGGGCGTTGGGAACCGGGGAGCTGTTTTTT. It codes for CASSRALGTGELFF.

The sample holds many counts of this clone. One end of the junction is discordant with germline, which a read error may explain. CDR3 DNA: TGTGCCAGCAATGAAGCGGCGCCTCGGGATGAGCAGTTCTTC. As protein: CASNEAAPRDEQFF. The gene calls are TRBV2 and TRBJ2-1; perhaps TRBD2 as D (5 bases). Germline values: CDR1 SNHLY, CDR2 FYNNEI. The CDR3 is 14 residues long.

Comment on this clone: With a much larger clone just one base away, this may be a read error. The V and J genes are TRBV3-1 and TRBJ2-2, with unresolved D. Germline CDR1 is LGHDT and CDR2 is YNNKEL (reference sequence). V was cut by 4 bases and J by 1 base, with 13 bases left in between. This CDR3 has 16 residues. The CDR3 is CASSRGGLQNTGELFF. The DNA of the CDR3 is TGTGCCAGCAGCCGAGGCGGTCTGCAGAACACCGGGGAGCTGTTTTTT.

This clone was found many times. V usage is TRBV20-1 and J usage is TRBJ2-5; TRBD2 matches 7 bases. CDR1 is DFQATT, CDR2 SNEGSKA, per germline (reference sequence). CDR3 size: 16 residues. Losses at the gene ends were 0 bases for V and 3 bases for J; bases not matched to a gene: 10. CDR3 in amino acids: CSARDQLGGVKETQYF. CDR3 nucleotides: TGCAGTGCTAGAGATCAACTGGGAGGGGTGAAAGAGACCCAGTACTTC.

V gene TRBV12-3 or TRBV12-4 combines with J gene TRBJ1-1; perhaps TRBD1 as D (6 bases). The CDR3 covers 14 residues. V shed 5 bases and J shed 6 bases, with 16 bases lying between them. The CDR3 spells CASSQQGGGAEAFF. As DNA, the CDR3 is TGTGCCAGCAGTCAACAGGGAGGTGGGGCTGAAGCTTTCTTT.

The chain carries TRBV7-9 and TRBJ1-1, with D maybe TRBD1 (5 bases). CDR3 length: 15 amino acids. CDR1 and CDR2 from the germline V gene are SEHNR and FQNEAQ (reference sequence). Trimming pared 6 bases from V and 2 bases from J, leaving 16 bases between. CDR3 sequence reads: CASSQRGTANTEAFF. DNA for the CDR3: TGTGCCAGCAGTCAACGGGGGACCGCTAACACTGAAGCTTTCTTT.

This clone was counted ten times or more. The V gene is TRBV20-1, the J gene TRBJ2-3; D possibly corresponds to TRBD2 (5 bases). The V end was cut by 5 bases, the J end by 7 bases, with 22 bases between. CDR1 is DFQATT, CDR2 SNEGSKA, per germline (reference sequence). This CDR3 has 15 residues. The CDR3 loop is CSAPRGADLTNTQYF. The DNA for the CDR3 is TGCAGTGCTCCCCGTGGAGCGGACCTCACGAATACGCAGTATTTT.

A note on this clone: The junction departs from the called germline gene at one end, perhaps through a read error. This rearrangement joins TRBV7-2 to TRBJ1-2; tentatively, D is TRBD1 (6 bases). CDR3 length: 15 amino acids. Germline CDR1 reads SGHTA; CDR2 reads FQGNSA. For the CDR3, the DNA is TGTGCCAGCATCTTAGCTGCGGGGGCCAACTATGGCTACACCTTC. Amino acid sequence: CASILAAGANYGYTF.

This clone was recorded at least ten times. A much bigger clone sits one base away, suggesting this may be a read error. Other DNA sequences in the sample encode the same CDR3. V and J are TRBV7-9 and TRBJ1-2, with D uncertain. The CDR3 extends over 13 amino acids. Germline V gene lookup returns CDR1 SEHNR and CDR2 FQNEAQ (reference sequence). The CDR3 reads CVSSKGQYYGYTF. The CDR3 coding sequence is TGTGTCAGCAGCAAGGGTCAGTACTATGGCTACACCTTC.

V is TRBV7-2 and J is TRBJ2-1; 11 bases align to TRBD2. The V gene's germline CDR1 is SGHTA and CDR2 FQGNSA. The V gene end was trimmed by 3 bases and the J gene end by 12 bases; junction bases not matched to a gene: 13. The CDR3 is made up of 16 amino acids. In DNA form, the CDR3 reads TGTGCCAGCAGCTTTAGCGGGAGGGCTAGTGGTGATGGGCAGTTCTTC. Its protein is CASSFSGRASGDGQFF.

This clone was observed a few times. V and J are TRBV6-1 and TRBJ2-7; 9 bases are shared with TRBD2. The CDR3 runs 17 residues. CDR1 is MNHNS and CDR2 is SASEGT in the germline V gene. After removal of 5 bases from V and 6 bases from J, the junction contained 17 bases not matched to a gene. The CDR3 sequence is CASSSTLSSGRLLEQYF. CDR3 nucleotides: TGTGCCAGCAGTTCCACCCTAAGTAGCGGGAGACTGCTCGAGCAGTACTTC.

This clone occurred many times. Since a much larger clone is just one base distant, this may be a read error. This chain joins TRBV2 and TRBJ1-5; TRBD1 matches 7 bases. The CDR3 is 14 residues long. Germline CDR1 is SNHLY and CDR2 is FYNNEI. DNA for the CDR3: TGTGCCAGCAGGGGGGACAGCTTCAATCAGCCCCGGCATTTT. Its translation is CASRGDSFNQPRHF. The variable domain in full, completed from reference TRBV2 and TRBJ1-5, reads EPEVTQTPSHQVTQMGQEVILRCVPISNHLYFYWYRQILGQKVEFLVSFYNNEISEKSEIFDDQFSVERPDGSNFTLKIRSTKLEDSAMYFCASRGDSFNQPRHFGDGTRLSIL.

This clone was counted at least ten times. V and J are TRBV2 and TRBJ2-1; 11 bases line up with TRBD2. Unmatched junction bases numbered 10, after V lost 6 bases and J lost 3 bases. Germline V gene lookup returns CDR1 SNHLY and CDR2 FYNNEI. The CDR3 totals 17 residues. The CDR3 sequence: CASSPRLAGSFYNEQFF. CDR3 coding DNA: TGTGCCAGCAGCCCGCGACTAGCGGGAAGCTTCTACAATGAGCAGTTCTTC.

The genes are TRBV20-1 and TRBJ2-7; 10 nucleotides line up with TRBD1. The CDR3 extends over 15 amino acids. The ends lost 4 bases at V and 2 bases at J; junction bases unmatched: 8. The germline V gene encodes CDR1 DFQATT and CDR2 SNEGSKA (reference sequence). CDR3 coding DNA: TGCAGTGCTATCGACCCTGGACAGGGGGCCTACGAGCAGTACTTC. This translates into CSAIDPGQGAYEQYF.

At least ten counts were recorded for this clone. The rearrangement links TRBV15 to TRBJ1-4; no definite D call. The ends were cut back, 3 bases at V and 6 bases at J, with 5 bases in the middle. The CDR3 loop spans 12 amino acids. CDR1 is LNHNV, CDR2 YYDKDF, per germline (reference sequence). The CDR3, as DNA: TGTGCCACCAGCAGGAGCTATGAAAAACTGTTTTTT. Protein sequence: CATSRSYEKLFF.